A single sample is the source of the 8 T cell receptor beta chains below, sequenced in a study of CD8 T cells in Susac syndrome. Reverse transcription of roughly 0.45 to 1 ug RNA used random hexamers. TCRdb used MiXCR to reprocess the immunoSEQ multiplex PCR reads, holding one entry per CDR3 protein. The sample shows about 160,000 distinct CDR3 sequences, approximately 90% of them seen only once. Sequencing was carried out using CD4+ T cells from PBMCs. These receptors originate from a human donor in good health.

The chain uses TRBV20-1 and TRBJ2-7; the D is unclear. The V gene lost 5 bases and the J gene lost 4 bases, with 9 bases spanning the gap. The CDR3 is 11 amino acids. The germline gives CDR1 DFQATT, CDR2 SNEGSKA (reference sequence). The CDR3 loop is CSALDLYEQYF. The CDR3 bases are TGCAGTGCTCTTGACTTGTACGAGCAGTACTTC.

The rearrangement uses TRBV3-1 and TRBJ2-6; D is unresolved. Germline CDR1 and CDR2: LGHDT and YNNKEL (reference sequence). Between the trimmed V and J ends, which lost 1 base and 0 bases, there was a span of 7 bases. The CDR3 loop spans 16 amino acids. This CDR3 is CASSQVSASGANVLTF. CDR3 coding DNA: TGTGCCAGCAGCCAAGTAAGTGCCTCTGGGGCCAACGTCCTGACTTTC.

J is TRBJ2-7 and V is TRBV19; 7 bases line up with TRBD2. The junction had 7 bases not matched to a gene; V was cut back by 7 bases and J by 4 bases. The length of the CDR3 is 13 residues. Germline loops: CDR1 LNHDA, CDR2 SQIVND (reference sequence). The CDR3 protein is CASTPREGYEQYF. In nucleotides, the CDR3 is TGTGCCAGTACCCCCAGGGAGGGGTACGAGCAGTACTTC.

The CDR3 DNA reads TGTGCCAGCAGTTACAATCGCCAAAGGGCCTTATCGGGCGAGCAGTACTTC. Protein: CASSYNRQRALSGEQYF. The chain joins TRBV6-2 or TRBV6-3 to TRBJ2-7; D is undetermined. Germline CDR1 and CDR2: MNHEY and SVGEGT. The CDR3 extends over 17 amino acids. The germline V and J ends were trimmed by 2 bases and 6 bases, with 23 bases remaining between them.

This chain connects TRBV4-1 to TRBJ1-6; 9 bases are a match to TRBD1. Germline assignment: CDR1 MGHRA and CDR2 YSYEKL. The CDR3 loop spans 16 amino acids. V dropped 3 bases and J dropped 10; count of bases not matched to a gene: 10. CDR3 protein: CASSQDPGTGTSPLHF. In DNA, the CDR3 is TGCGCCAGCAGCCAGGATCCCGGGACAGGGACGTCACCCCTCCACTTT.

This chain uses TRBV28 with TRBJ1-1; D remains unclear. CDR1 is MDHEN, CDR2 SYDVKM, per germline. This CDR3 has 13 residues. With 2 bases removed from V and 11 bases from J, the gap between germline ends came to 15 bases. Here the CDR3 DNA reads TGTGCCAGCAGTTTAGTGGCCAGCGGTGGGGCTTTCTTT. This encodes CASSLVASGGAFF.

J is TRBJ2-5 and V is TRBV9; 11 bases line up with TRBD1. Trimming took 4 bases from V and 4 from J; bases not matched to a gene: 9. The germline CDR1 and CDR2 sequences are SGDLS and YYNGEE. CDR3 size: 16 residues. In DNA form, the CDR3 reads TGTGCCAGCAGCCTAATGGACAGGGGGCAGCGAGAGACCCAGTACTTC. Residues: CASSLMDRGQRETQYF.

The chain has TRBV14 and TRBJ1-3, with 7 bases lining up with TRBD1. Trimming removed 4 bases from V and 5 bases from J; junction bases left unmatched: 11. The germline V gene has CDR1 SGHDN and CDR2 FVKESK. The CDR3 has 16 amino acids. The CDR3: CASSLTTGEDRNTIYF. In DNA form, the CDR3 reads TGTGCCAGCAGCCTTACAACAGGGGAGGATAGAAACACCATATATTTT.